The rows below give T cell receptor beta chains drawn from one sample of a study of blood T cells in healthy people across ages. TCRdb reprocessed the 5' RACE reads with MiXCR, giving one entry per CDR3 protein. This sample yields fewer than 2 million distinct CDR3 sequences, of which around 40% are seen a single time; 20% to 25% belongs to the top ten. Sequenced: blood. These receptors all come from a human donor in good health. Both conserved end residues are part of each CDR3. D genes are given only for firm matches. Expanded clones get a size class; other rows say once, few or many, or leave the size out.

-	TRBJ2-7	TRBV5-4	few	CASSLTGLPEQYF	TGTGCCAGCAGCTTGACAGGCCTCCCCGAGCAGTACTTC
TRBD2	TRBJ2-1	TRBV24-1	few	CATGLAGGNLNEQFF	TGTGCCACTGGACTAGCGGGGGGGAATCTCAATGAGCAGTTCTTC
-	TRBJ2-3	TRBV2	-	CASTGRPADTQYF	TGTGCCAGCACGGGGCGGCCAGCAGATACGCAGTATTTT
-	TRBJ2-3	TRBV5-1	-	CASSLEGSFPDTQYF	TGCGCCAGCAGCTTGGAGGGTAGCTTCCCAGATACGCAGTATTTT
TRBD2	TRBJ2-5	TRBV7-3	-	CASSFSGGEINQETQYF	TGTGCCAGCAGCTTTAGCGGGGGGGAAATCAATCAAGAGACCCAGTACTTC
-	TRBJ2-5	TRBV20-1	few	CSASKYGAQETQYF	TGCAGTGCTAGTAAATATGGCGCTCAAGAGACCCAGTACTTC
-	TRBJ2-3	TRBV12-5	-	CASGLAQGDPSTDTQYF	TGTGCTAGTGGTTTGGCCCAGGGAGACCCGAGCACAGATACGCAGTATTTT
-	TRBJ1-3	TRBV5-4	few	CASSLGAPSGNTIYF	TGTGCCAGCAGCTTGGGGGCGCCATCTGGAAACACCATATATTTT
-	TRBJ1-5	TRBV15	once	CATRERLTGEEDQPQHF	TGTGCCACCAGAGAGAGGCTGACAGGAGAAGAAGATCAGCCCCAGCATTTT
-	TRBJ2-3	TRBV7-8	-	CASSLVPGDTQYF	TGTGCCAGCAGCTTAGTCCCGGGGGATACGCAGTATTTT
-	TRBJ1-3	TRBV7-2	-	CASINPGGGASGNTIYF	TGTGCCAGCATCAACCCGGGCGGGGGCGCTTCTGGAAACACCATATATTTT
-	TRBJ1-5	TRBV5-5	-	CASSLVSGLNQPQHF	TGTGCCAGCAGCTTGGTGTCAGGGCTTAATCAGCCCCAGCATTTT
-	TRBJ1-6	TRBV7-2	-	CASSPNLGNSPLHF	TGTGCCAGCAGCCCCAATCTCGGGAATTCACCCCTCCACTTT
-	TRBJ1-1	TRBV27	-	CASSLTRGLDTEAFF	TGTGCCAGCAGTTTAACGAGGGGGTTGGACACTGAAGCTTTCTTT
TRBD1	TRBJ2-7	TRBV7-2	few	CASSFDRGDYEQYF	TGTGCCAGCAGCTTTGACAGGGGTGATTACGAGCAGTACTTC
TRBD1	TRBJ2-1	TRBV18	-	CASSSDRDRRYNEQFF	TGTGCCAGCTCATCAGACCGGGACAGAAGATACAATGAGCAGTTCTTC
-	TRBJ1-5	TRBV5-8	once	CASSDVRRGFSQHF	TGTGCCAGCAGCGACGTAAGGCGGGGGTTCTCCCAGCATTTT
-	TRBJ1-2	TRBV7-9	few	CASSLTISNYGYTF	TGTGCCAGCAGCTTAACAATTTCTAACTATGGCTACACCTTC
-	TRBJ2-3	TRBV7-9	-	CASSLGDLRTDTQYF	TGTGCCAGCAGCTTAGGGGACTTACGCACAGATACGCAGTATTTT
TRBD2	TRBJ2-5	TRBV5-1	many	CASSQTSGETQYF	TGCGCCAGCAGCCAGACTAGCGGAGAGACCCAGTACTTC
-	TRBJ2-1	TRBV20-1	-	CSARYRFNEQFF	TGCAGTGCTAGATACAGATTCAATGAGCAGTTCTTC
-	TRBJ2-1	TRBV5-1	-	CASSPESAVVSEQFF	TGCGCCAGCAGCCCCGAGAGCGCCGTCGTTTCCGAGCAGTTCTTC
TRBD1	TRBJ2-7	TRBV7-2	-	CASSYWTGYEQYF	TGTGCCAGCAGCTACTGGACAGGGTACGAGCAGTACTTC
-	TRBJ1-2	TRBV24-1	once	CATSDVYNGYTF	TGTGCCACCAGTGATGTTTACAATGGCTACACCTTC
-	TRBJ2-7	TRBV6-1	-	CANSEGGAPYEQYF	TGTGCCAACAGTGAAGGAGGGGCACCCTACGAGCAGTACTTC
-	TRBJ2-7	TRBV20-1	-	CSALGPRTLSYEQYF	TGCAGTGCCCTTGGTCCCCGTACCCTCTCCTACGAGCAGTACTTC
TRBD1	TRBJ1-4	TRBV7-9	few	CASSFAVRGQINEKLFF	TGTGCCAGCAGCTTCGCCGTCCGGGGACAGATAAATGAAAAACTGTTTTTT
TRBD1	TRBJ1-1	TRBV7-3	-	CASSPTGTGLIEAEAFF	TGTGCCAGCAGCCCAACCGGGACAGGGCTTATTGAAGCTGAAGCTTTCTTT
-	TRBJ2-7	TRBV15	few	CATSRDWQGGEQYF	TGTGCCACCAGCAGAGATTGGCAGGGGGGCGAGCAGTACTTC
TRBD1	TRBJ1-3	TRBV20-1	-	CSARIPDRVAGNTIYF	TGCAGTGCTAGAATACCTGACAGGGTTGCTGGAAACACCATATATTTT
-	TRBJ1-1	TRBV15	-	CATSRGGGQMTEAFF	TGTGCCACCAGCAGAGGTGGGGGGCAGATGACTGAAGCTTTCTTT
-	TRBJ1-5	TRBV6-2/TRBV6-3	few	CASKRGVEVQPQHF	TGTGCCAGCAAGCGGGGGGTGGAGGTTCAGCCCCAGCATTTT
-	TRBJ2-6	TRBV5-1	-	CASSLVTPPGGANVLTF	TGCGCCAGCAGCTTGGTGACACCTCCCGGTGGGGCCAACGTCCTGACTTTC
TRBD1	TRBJ1-5	TRBV7-2	-	CASSLSSRDRARGLNQPQHF	TGTGCCAGCAGCTTATCATCCCGGGACAGGGCTAGGGGGTTAAATCAGCCCCAGCATTTT
-	TRBJ1-2	TRBV6-1	-	CASAKGDGYTF	TGTGCCAGCGCCAAGGGGGACGGCTACACCTTC
TRBD1	TRBJ2-7	TRBV20-1	-	CGAREGATYDQYF	TGCGGTGCTAGAGAGGGGGCGACCTACGATCAGTACTTC
-	TRBJ1-1	TRBV6-2/TRBV6-3	few	CASSSLTGNTEAFF	TGTGCCAGCAGTTCCCTTACAGGGAACACTGAAGCTTTCTTT
TRBD2	TRBJ2-5	TRBV10-3	-	CATKTSGEETQYF	TGTGCCACCAAGACTAGCGGGGAAGAGACCCAGTACTTC
-	TRBJ1-6	TRBV9	many	CASSAGGGTSYNSPLHF	TGTGCCAGCAGCGCCGGAGGGGGGACCTCCTATAATTCACCCCTCCACTTT
-	TRBJ1-3	TRBV5-1	-	CASSSTPSGSGNTIYF	TGCGCCAGCAGCTCAACCCCCTCGGGGTCTGGAAACACCATATATTTT
TRBD2	TRBJ2-1	TRBV10-3	many	CAISGGGDEQFF	TGTGCCATCAGTGGCGGGGGAGATGAGCAGTTCTTC
TRBD1	TRBJ1-2	TRBV4-3	-	CASSQETGDGYTF	TGCGCCAGCAGCCAAGAAACAGGGGATGGCTACACCTTC
TRBD1	TRBJ1-1	TRBV7-3	few	CASSSGGVVTEAFF	TGTGCCAGCAGCTCAGGGGGAGTTGTCACTGAAGCTTTCTTT
-	TRBJ2-2	TRBV7-2	few	CASSRWDRPTGELFF	TGTGCCAGCAGCCGCTGGGACCGACCCACCGGGGAGCTGTTTTTT